The 30 T cell receptor beta chains below were found in one sample sequenced in a study of Ad26.COV2.S vaccination and SARS-CoV-2 variants. Only in-frame clones appear in the TCRdb table, and some are missing; sequencing was by immunoSEQ multiplex PCR. Here the sample spans around 450,000 clones, over 75% being singletons. Treatment denoted: roughly 18 received Ad26.COV2.S at low or high dose, single or two shots; about 5 received placebo; per-sample allocation not given. Samples were taken on day 63 after the first vaccine or placebo injection. Material: peripheral blood, obtained in a trial of Ad26.COV2.S vaccine versus placebo. These receptors were obtained from a person aged 18-65 years who received the Ad26.COV2.S COVID-19 vaccine or a placebo.

The chain is built from TRBV7-7 and TRBJ2-1; D could derive from TRBD1 or TRBD2 (5 bases each). V was trimmed by 1 base and J by 8 bases, leaving 15 bases between them. This CDR3 contains 15 residues. CDR1 SSHAT and CDR2 FNYEAQ come from the germline V gene (reference sequence). This chain's CDR3 is CASSLDGASRDEQFF. In nucleotides, the CDR3 is TGTGCCAGCAGCTTAGATGGGGCATCGAGGGATGAGCAGTTCTTC.

V is TRBV6-1 and J is TRBJ2-3; TRBD2 matches at 9 bases. Germline V gives CDR1 MNHNS, CDR2 SASEGT. The CDR3 length is 19 residues. V shed 1 base and J 0 bases; nucleotides not matched to a gene: 11. CDR3 sequence (DNA): TGTGCCAGCAGTGAAGGGGCTAGCGGGGTAATACTGAGCACAGATACGCAGTATTTT. Translated, it gives CASSEGASGVILSTDTQYF.

CDR3 sequence reads: CASRTDSGGADTQYF. The CDR3 DNA reads as TGTGCCAGCAGGACGGATAGCGGGGGGGCAGATACGCAGTATTTT. The genes are TRBV7-2 and TRBJ2-3, with 11 nucleotides matching TRBD2. The CDR3 extends over 15 amino acids. After removal of 6 bases from V and 4 bases from J, the junction contained 6 bases not matched to a gene. Germline loops: CDR1 SGHTA, CDR2 FQGNSA.

This clone showed up just a few times. This chain joins TRBV19 and TRBJ1-6, with 8 bases aligning to TRBD1. Trimming removed 4 bases from V and 9 bases from J; junction bases left unmatched: 11. Germline V lookup: CDR1 LNHDA, CDR2 SQIVND (reference sequence). The CDR3 spans 16 residues. The CDR3 sequence: CASSTISWTGSSPLHF. DNA of the CDR3: TGTGCCAGTAGTACCATCTCTTGGACAGGGAGTTCACCCCTCCACTTT.

The genes are TRBV5-1 and TRBJ1-1; TRBD1 matches at 7 bases. This CDR3 has 13 residues. Germline CDR1 is SGHRS and CDR2 is YFSETQ. J was trimmed by 1 base and V by 5 bases; bases with no gene match: 2. The CDR3 region has the DNA TGCGCCAGCAGAAGACAGGGGAACACTGAAGCTTTCTTT. Translating it yields CASRRQGNTEAFF.

This chain connects TRBV18 to TRBJ2-7; maybe TRBD2 (7 bases). The CDR3 runs 15 residues. Germline loops: CDR1 KGHSH, CDR2 LQKENI. V lost 2 bases and J lost 3, with 14 bases in between. For the CDR3, the DNA is TGTGCCAGCTCACCAAACGGAGGGGGGGGCTACGAGCAGTACTTC. The encoded protein is CASSPNGGGGYEQYF.

V gene TRBV4-1 combines with J gene TRBJ2-3, with D maybe TRBD1 (5 bases). This CDR3 has 15 residues. In germline, CDR1 is MGHRA, CDR2 YSYEKL. The V gene lost 4 bases and the J gene lost 0 bases, with 11 bases spanning the gap. CDR3 DNA sequence: TGCGCCAGCAGCCTTCCCAGGGCTAGCACAGATACGCAGTATTTT. Translated, it gives CASSLPRASTDTQYF.

The chain employs TRBV7-3 and TRBJ1-1, with 9 bases that match TRBD1. The junction had 9 bases not matched to a gene; V was cut back by 0 bases and J by 1 base. CDR3 length: 18 residues. Germline CDR1 and CDR2: SGHTA and FQGTGA. The CDR3 nucleotides read TGTGCCAGCAGCTTAACCGCGTTTCGGGACAGGGCGAACACTGAAGCTTTCTTT. Amino acid sequence: CASSLTAFRDRANTEAFF. Full variable domain (outside the CDR3, taken from reference TRBV7-3 and TRBJ1-1): GAGVSQTPSNKVTEKGKYVELRCDPISGHTALYWYRQSLGQGPEFLIYFQGTGAADDSGLPNDRFFAVRPEGSVSTLKIQRTERGDSAVYLCASSLTAFRDRANTEAFFGQGTRLTVV.

This rearrangement joins TRBV12-3 or TRBV12-4 to TRBJ2-7; tentative D call: TRBD1 (5 bases). V shed 5 bases and J shed 4 bases, with 9 bases lying between them. The CDR3 is made up of 12 amino acids. The CDR3 loop reads CASSPGSYEQYF. For the CDR3, the DNA is TGTGCCAGCAGTCCAGGGTCGTACGAGCAGTACTTC.

The chain is built from TRBV9 and TRBJ2-2; D might be TRBD1 (5 bases). Germline assignment: CDR1 SGDLS and CDR2 YYNGEE. The CDR3 is 14 amino acids. V lost 4 bases to trimming and J lost 0 bases, with 7 bases between them. CDR3 protein: CASSPTANTGELFF. The CDR3, as DNA: TGTGCCAGCAGCCCGACAGCGAACACCGGGGAGCTGTTTTTT.

CDR3 nucleotides: TGTGCCAGCAGTCCCGGCGGAGTTGAAGGAACTTATAGCAATCAGCCCCAGCATTTT. Its translation: CASSPGGVEGTYSNQPQHF. This chain uses TRBV6-6 with TRBJ1-5, with no clear D. V was cut by 5 bases and J by 0 bases, with 23 bases left in between. Per germline, CDR1 MNHNY and CDR2 SVGAGI (reference sequence). This CDR3 is 19 amino acids long.

The V and J genes are TRBV9 and TRBJ2-1; 8 bases match TRBD1. Per the germline V gene, CDR1 is SGDLS and CDR2 is YYNGEE. After removal of 4 bases from V and 5 bases from J, the junction contained 5 bases not matched to a gene. The CDR3 consists of 14 residues. This CDR3 reads CASSLQGADNEQFF. The CDR3 DNA sequence: TGTGCCAGCAGCCTCCAGGGGGCTGACAATGAGCAGTTCTTC.

The chain employs TRBV7-9 and TRBJ2-3, with D uncertain. Trimming shortened V by 2 bases and J by 6 bases, and 6 bases separated the two germline ends. Germline-derived CDR1 and CDR2 are SEHNR and FQNEAQ (reference sequence). The length of the CDR3 is 12 residues. The DNA for the CDR3 is TGTGCCAGCAGCTTACTTGGGGATACGCAGTATTTT. As protein: CASSLLGDTQYF.

This chain links TRBV4-3 with TRBJ2-7, with D perhaps matching TRBD1 or TRBD2 (5 bases each). Germline assignment: CDR1 LGHNA and CDR2 YSLEER. CDR3 length equals 16 residues. Trimming took off 0 bases at V and 0 bases at J, with 12 bases between the two ends. The CDR3 sequence: CASSQDWGGGSYEQYF. The DNA for the CDR3 is TGCGCCAGCAGCCAAGATTGGGGTGGGGGCTCCTACGAGCAGTACTTC.

The genes are TRBV29-1 and TRBJ1-1; D not certain. The V end was cut by 3 bases, the J end by 3 bases, with 14 bases between. This CDR3 is built from 14 residues. Germline V CDR1 and CDR2: SQVTM, ANQGSEA. CDR3 residues: CSVDSSRRDTEAFF. The CDR3 region has the DNA TGCAGCGTTGATTCGTCTCGACGGGACACTGAAGCTTTCTTT.

V is TRBV3-1 (or the pseudogene TRBV3-2) and J is TRBJ1-5; D is unresolved. Trimming took 4 bases from V and 7 from J, leaving 17 bases between them. CDR1 is LGHDT and CDR2 is YNNKEL in the germline V gene (reference sequence). This CDR3 is 15 amino acids long. CDR3 loop: CASSPGGSGRQPQHF. CDR3 DNA sequence: TGTGCCAGCAGCCCGGGAGGAAGCGGGCGCCAGCCCCAGCATTTT.

The chain uses TRBV27 and TRBJ2-2; the D is unclear. Trimming cost V 4 bases and J 5 bases, with 14 bases left between them. The CDR3 loop spans 15 amino acids. The germline CDR1 and CDR2 sequences are MNHEY and SMNVEV (reference sequence). Written as DNA, the CDR3 is TGTGCCAGCAGTTCCTACGCCGTCCCGACCGGGGAGCTGTTTTTT. Translation gives CASSSYAVPTGELFF.

The rearrangement uses TRBV29-1 and TRBJ2-7; 7 nucleotides line up with TRBD2. The germline V gene encodes CDR1 SQVTM and CDR2 ANQGSEA. The CDR3 is 14 residues long. With 5 bases clipped from V and 6 bases from J, the junction kept 13 bases outside the gene matches. The CDR3 region has the DNA TGCAGCGTTTCAATCGCCGGGGGGTCGGGCGAGCAGTACTTC. Translation: CSVSIAGGSGEQYF.

This clone was detected a few times. The CDR3 reads CASSSLRGASYEQYF. In DNA form, the CDR3 reads TGTGCCAGCAGCTCCCTGAGGGGCGCATCCTACGAGCAGTACTTC. The chain recombines TRBV6-2 or TRBV6-3 with TRBJ2-7, with D tentatively TRBD1 or TRBD2 (5 bases each). The CDR3 runs 15 residues. The germline CDR1 and CDR2 sequences are MNHEY and SVGEGT. V lost 6 bases, J lost 1 base, and 16 bases lay in between.

J is TRBJ2-6 and V is TRBV11-1; possibly TRBD1 for D (5 bases). The CDR3 has 16 residues. Germline V gene data show CDR1 as SGHAT and CDR2 as FQDESV (reference sequence). Trimming removed 3 bases at V and 0 bases at J, with 9 bases between. CDR3 loop: CASSLDTYSGANVLTF. The DNA for the CDR3 is TGTGCCAGCAGCTTGGACACCTACTCTGGGGCCAACGTCCTGACTTTC.

This sequence joins TRBV9 and TRBJ2-5; possible D gene TRBD2, 6 bases. The CDR3 length is 14 residues. Germline CDR1 reads SGDLS; CDR2 reads YYNGEE. Trimming cost V 0 bases and J 5 bases, with 11 bases left between them. CDR3 region: CASSVGSGEETQYF. The DNA of the CDR3 is TGTGCCAGCAGCGTAGGATCGGGGGAGGAGACCCAGTACTTC.

The table lists this clone with a count of one. The V gene is TRBV7-9, the J gene TRBJ2-2; D call uncertain. Germline-derived CDR1 and CDR2 are SEHNR and FQNEAQ (reference sequence). The CDR3 runs 16 residues. Trimming took off 0 bases at V and 0 bases at J, with 8 bases between the two ends. The CDR3 bases are TGTGCCAGCAGCTTAGCTTTGCGAACGAACACCGGGGAGCTGTTTTTT. Translation: CASSLALRTNTGELFF. The full variable domain, completed using reference TRBV7-9 and TRBJ2-2, is DTGVSQNPRHKITKRGQNVTFRCDPISEHNRLYWYRQTLGQGPEFLTYFQNEAQLEKSRLLSDRFSAERPKGSFSTLEIQRTEQGDSAMYLCASSLALRTNTGELFFGEGSRLTVL.

The rearrangement joins TRBV10-2 to TRBJ2-7; D remains ambiguous. Germline CDR1 is WSHSY and CDR2 is SAAADI. This CDR3 region has 13 residues. V lost 2 bases, J lost 2 bases, and 7 bases lay in between. CDR3 coding DNA: TGCGCCAGCAGTGAGGGCAGTACCTACGAGCAGTACTTC. As protein: CASSEGSTYEQYF.

The gene calls are TRBV9 and TRBJ2-7, with no clear D. CDR3 length: 14 amino acids. The germline CDR1 and CDR2 sequences are SGDLS and YYNGEE. Deletions cut 0 bases from V and 5 bases from J, with 12 bases between. CDR3 sequence: CASSVEGSGDEQYF. The CDR3 nucleotides are TGTGCCAGCAGCGTAGAAGGGTCTGGAGACGAGCAGTACTTC. The whole variable domain, remainder taken from reference TRBV9 and TRBJ2-7, is DSGVTQTPKHLITATGQRVTLRCSPRSGDLSVYWYQQSLDQGLQFLIQYYNGEERAKGNILERFSAQQFPDLHSELNLSSLELGDSALYFCASSVEGSGDEQYFGPGTRLTVT.

The chain links TRBV5-1 to TRBJ2-3; TRBD1 aligns across 7 bases. This CDR3 spans 15 amino acids. The V and J ends lost 2 bases and 0 bases, in that order; junction bases with no gene match: 3. Germline CDR1 and CDR2: SGHRS and YFSETQ. The CDR3 DNA sequence: TGCGCCAGCAGCTTTAGACAGGGCAGCACAGATACGCAGTATTTT. This encodes CASSFRQGSTDTQYF.

The chain links TRBV5-8 to TRBJ2-7, with D maybe TRBD2 (5 bases). This CDR3 is 17 amino acids long. The V and J ends lost 0 bases and 6 bases respectively, with 22 bases between them. Germline V CDR1 and CDR2: SGHTS, YDEGEE. The DNA of the CDR3 is TGTGCCAGCAGCTTGGCCCACGGGAACCATATCCCTGCCGAGCAGTACTTC. It is translated as CASSLAHGNHIPAEQYF.

The rearrangement links TRBV3-1 (or the pseudogene TRBV3-2) to TRBJ1-4; D might be TRBD1 (5 bases). CDR3 length equals 15 residues. The ends were cut back, 0 bases at V and 8 bases at J, with 13 bases in the middle. Germline V gives CDR1 LGHDT, CDR2 YNNKEL (reference sequence). CDR3 protein: CASSQEEGVAEKLFF. CDR3 DNA: TGTGCCAGCAGCCAAGAGGAAGGGGTGGCCGAAAAACTGTTTTTT.

The chain carries TRBV4-3 and TRBJ2-1, with D possibly being TRBD1 (5 bases). Germline CDR1 is LGHNA and CDR2 is YSLEER. The length of the CDR3 is 16 residues. V was clipped by 2 bases and J by 7 bases, with 18 bases between them. CDR3 DNA: TGCGCCAGCAGCCAACCTCCCTCCAGGGTTCCAAATGAGCAGTTCTTC. Translating it yields CASSQPPSRVPNEQFF.

This chain joins TRBV19 and TRBJ2-4; 9 bases fit TRBD1. The V gene's germline CDR1 is LNHDA and CDR2 SQIVND (reference sequence). J was trimmed by 4 bases and V by 6 bases; bases with no gene match: 4. CDR3 length: 14 amino acids. CDR3 region: CASRPGQGKNIQYF. CDR3 DNA sequence: TGTGCCAGTAGACCGGGACAGGGTAAAAACATTCAGTACTTC.

This clone was detected only once. V gene TRBV11-2 combines with J gene TRBJ2-1, with D possibly being TRBD1 or TRBD2 (6 bases each). V was clipped by 10 bases and J by 8 bases, with 12 bases between them. Germline V gives CDR1 SGHAT, CDR2 FQNNGV. This CDR3 spans 11 amino acids. In nucleotides, the CDR3 is TGTGCCACCCACGGGGGCCATGAGCAGTTCTTC. This encodes CATHGGHEQFF.